This TCR beta chain derives from a study of CD8 T cells in ankylosing spondylitis. Concerning this clonotype: This may stem from a read error, because a much larger clone lies one nucleotide away.

TCRdb passed the 5' RACE reads through MiXCR, listing each CDR3 protein once. The table records around 150,000 distinct CDR3 sequences, roughly 6.6% of them present only once. Germline loops: CDR1 SGHTA, CDR2 FQGNSA. The CDR3 sequence is 13 residues long. Sequencing was done on a sample of blood, either unsorted or a sorted T cell fraction (not recorded which). The chain employs TRBV7-2 and TRBJ1-3, with D maybe TRBD1 (6 bases). This TCR derives from a female donor with ankylosing spondylitis or in good health (not recorded which). The CDR3 DNA is TGTGCCAGCAGCGCTCTCAGGGGAAACACCATGTATTTT. This codes for CASSALRGNTMYF.